This TCR beta chain was captured by sequencing in a study of T cell repertoires in cytomegalovirus infection (dated by TCRdb to the late 2010s). Context from the whole study: Donor HLA type was relevant to the analysis, because carriage of CMV infection together with the matching HLA type was indicated by public TCR beta signatures.

The investigation overall reported the following: Carriers of CMV infection plus the relevant HLA type were discriminated by the cumulative frequency of public TCR beta family members in the study cohort and in an independent roughly 380-donor cohort. The ex vivo response was dominated by HLA-C-restricted CMV-specific TCR beta clonotypes, and the single most frequent clonotype in two of eight donors was supplied by these HLA-C-restricted clonotypes.

This clonotype was seen at least ten times. No cognate antigen has been identified for it. It has no much larger one-base neighbor in the sample; base qualities were not kept. Cut back by 3 bases and 0 bases, the V and J ends lie 3 bases apart. Inclusive of the bounding cysteine and phenylalanine, the CDR3 is 13 residues long. Left in the record is the CDR3 DNA by itself, 39 bases read in frame from the first base. Instrument on record: Illumina HiSeq 1500. TCRdb passed the public sequencing reads through fastp at Q25 and MiXCR, retaining productive beta sequences. Under each unique CDR3 protein, matching rows form one entry showing the most common genes and DNA. The sample table shows about 530,000 distinct CDR3 sequences, and about 25% are seen once. Approximately 13% of the sample rests with the top ten.

This receptor was taken from a human donor in good health (CMV status not recorded). Some clones in this sample may be carry-over from other donors' samples. The sequencing input was PBMCs. The chain links TRBV12-3 or TRBV12-4 with TRBJ1-5; the D gene identity is not certain. The CDR3 region has the sequence CASSFGSNQPQHF. The DNA sequence is given as TGTGCCAGCAGTTTTGGTAGCAATCAGCCCCAGCATTTT.